This T cell receptor (beta chain) was identified during a study of cytomegalovirus exposure and HLA in healthy donors. For the study at large: Within an early data release were tens of millions of unique TCRs drawn from HLA-typed donors. The study's findings and limits: TCR beta sequences numbering under 20,000 were associated with HLA alleles at 0.05 false discovery rate in a later analysis. Earlier results showed most TCR beta V segments being productive about 90% or about 30% of the time.

About this clone: Antigen unknown.

Germline V gene lookup returns CDR1 GTSNPN and CDR2 SVGIG (reference sequence). Trimming removed 5 bases from V and 1 base from J; junction bases left unmatched: 5. The CDR3 is 14 residues long. PCR employed 60 Vbeta and 13 Jbeta primers. Sequencing used immunoSEQ multiplex PCR; TCRdb keeps in-frame clones, though not all of them. The data contain roughly 80,000 clones, 78% of them seen just once; the ten biggest clones take up 3% to 4%. The source material was PBMCs. This TCR was sampled from a man aged 40-49 years in good health and CMV-seronegative. The chain is built from TRBV30 and TRBJ1-5, with 7 bases fitting TRBD1. The CDR3 region is CAWSGGLSNQPQHF. The CDR3 bases are TGTGCCTGGTCAGGGGGGCTGAGCAATCAGCCCCAGCATTTT. The variable domain in full, completed from reference TRBV30 and TRBJ1-5, reads SQTIHQWPATLVQPVGSPLSLECTVEGTSNPNLYWYRQAAGRGLQLLFYSVGIGQISSEVPQNLSASRPQDRQFILSSKKLLLSDSGFYLCAWSGGLSNQPQHFGDGTRLSIL.